The 31 T cell receptor beta chains reported below all come from one sample, sequenced in a study of technical replicates of blood from a few donors. Here immunoSEQ multiplex PCR was the method, and the copy in TCRdb shows in-frame clones only, minus some. The data show around 16,000 clones, roughly four fifths seen once. What was sequenced was PBMCs. These TCRs come from a human donor in good health. Some clones in this sample may be carry-over from other donors' samples.

J is TRBJ2-5 and V is TRBV29-1, with D possibly TRBD2 on 6 matching bases. Germline assignment: CDR1 SQVTM and CDR2 ANQGSEA. This CDR3 contains 12 residues. The CDR3 protein is CSASAGQETQYF. CDR3 DNA sequence: TGCAGTGCCTCTGCGGGGCAAGAGACCCAGTACTTC.

This chain joins TRBV7-2 and TRBJ2-2; TRBD2 is a possible D gene (6 bases). In germline, CDR1 is SGHTA, CDR2 FQGNSA. The CDR3 runs to 16 residues. V was clipped by 2 bases and J by 3 bases, with 13 bases between them. The CDR3 sequence: CASSLNGWGDTGELFF. The DNA of the CDR3 is TGTGCCAGCAGCTTAAATGGGTGGGGGGACACCGGGGAGCTGTTTTTT.

The chain links TRBV19 to TRBJ2-1; 11 positions match TRBD2. After removal of 5 bases from V and 6 bases from J, the junction contained 9 bases not matched to a gene. Per the germline V gene, CDR1 is LNHDA and CDR2 is SQIVND (reference sequence). CDR3 length: 16 residues. Written as DNA, the CDR3 is TGTGCCAGTAGTCTCACCACTAGCGGGAGACCCAATGAGCAGTTCTTC. This translates into CASSLTTSGRPNEQFF.

The chain combines TRBV29-1 with TRBJ2-1; TRBD2 is a possible D gene (6 bases). The ends were cut back, 6 bases at V and 9 bases at J, with 24 bases in the middle. CDR1 and CDR2 from the germline V gene are SQVTM and ANQGSEA. This CDR3 spans 15 amino acids. CDR3 sequence (DNA): TGCAGCGTAACACCAGCGACACCGGACTACGGTGAGCAGTTCTTC. As protein: CSVTPATPDYGEQFF.

This chain uses TRBV18 with TRBJ2-4; D gene uncertain. CDR1 KGHSH and CDR2 LQKENI come from the germline V gene. This CDR3 is built from 11 residues. V was shortened by 2 bases and J by 8 bases, with 4 bases between the two germline ends. Written as DNA, the CDR3 is TGTGCCAGCTCACCAGCGGACATTCAGTACTTC. Translated: CASSPADIQYF.

The CDR3 loop is CASSYDSNEKLFF. CDR3 sequence (DNA): TGTGCCAGCAGTTATGACAGTAATGAAAAACTGTTTTTT. This chain links TRBV6-1 with TRBJ1-4, with D maybe TRBD1 (5 bases). Germline-derived CDR1 and CDR2 are MNHNS and SASEGT. The CDR3 covers 13 residues. V was pared by 5 bases and J by 4 bases, with 8 bases between.

This clone came up once. This chain connects TRBV7-2 to TRBJ1-1; 9 bases fit TRBD1. V shed 6 bases, J shed 5 bases, and the junction held 7 bases outside the gene matches. The CDR3 is 14 amino acids. From germline, CDR1 is SGHTA and CDR2 FQGNSA. CDR3 nucleotide sequence: TGTGCCAGCAGTGAACAGGGGGCCGGGACTGAAGCTTTCTTT. Protein sequence: CASSEQGAGTEAFF. Full variable domain (rest looked up from reference TRBV7-2 and TRBJ1-1): GAGVSQSPSNKVTEKGKDVELRCDPISGHTALYWYRQSLGQGLEFLIYFQGNSAPDKSGLPSDRFSAERTGGSVSTLTIQRTQQEDSAVYLCASSEQGAGTEAFFGQGTRLTVV.

The CDR3 reads CASSLQGSLVNEQFF. The CDR3 region has the DNA TGTGCCAGCAGTTTACAGGGGAGTTTGGTTAATGAGCAGTTCTTC. The chain combines TRBV27 with TRBJ2-1; possible D gene TRBD1, 6 bases. V lost 2 bases and J 7 bases, leaving 15 bases between the germline ends. Germline lookup yields CDR1 MNHEY and CDR2 SMNVEV (reference sequence). The CDR3 is 15 residues long.

The chain uses TRBV7-9 and TRBJ2-3; 12 nucleotides agree with TRBD2. This CDR3 is 16 amino acids long. Germline V CDR1 and CDR2: SEHNR, FQNEAQ (reference sequence). Losses at the gene ends were 5 bases for V and 2 bases for J; bases not matched to a gene: 5. The CDR3 sequence is CASSVGLAGPTDTQYF. The CDR3 DNA is TGTGCCAGCAGCGTAGGACTAGCGGGGCCCACAGATACGCAGTATTTT.

The chain is built from TRBV29-1 and TRBJ2-2, with D unresolved. The CDR3 runs 15 residues. V was cut by 0 bases and J by 4 bases, with 12 bases left in between. CDR1 SQVTM and CDR2 ANQGSEA come from the germline V gene. The CDR3 DNA reads TGCAGCGTTGAAGATCGAGTACTCACCACCGGGGAGCTGTTTTTT. Protein product: CSVEDRVLTTGELFF.

The rearrangement joins TRBV20-1 to TRBJ2-7, with D perhaps matching TRBD2 (5 bases). The CDR3 is 11 residues long. CDR1 and CDR2 from the germline V gene are DFQATT and SNEGSKA (reference sequence). Trimming pared 3 bases from V and 5 bases from J, leaving 8 bases between. The CDR3 DNA reads TGCAGTGCTAGTGACGGGAACGAGCAGTACTTC. It encodes CSASDGNEQYF.

The chain uses TRBV15 and TRBJ2-3, with unresolved D. CDR1 and CDR2 (germline): LNHNV, YYDKDF (reference sequence). V lost 0 bases and J 3 bases, leaving 4 bases between the germline ends. This CDR3 comprises 13 residues. The CDR3 nucleotides read TGTGCCACCAGCAGAGATATAACAGATACGCAGTATTTT. As protein: CATSRDITDTQYF.

The CDR3 region is CASSGYGTPSGNTIYF. The CDR3 nucleotides are TGTGCCAGCAGCGGTTACGGGACTCCCTCTGGAAACACCATATATTTT. The chain combines TRBV4-2 with TRBJ1-3; tentative D call: TRBD1 (5 bases). The CDR3 extends over 16 amino acids. Trimming cost V 5 bases and J 0 bases, with 14 bases left between them. CDR1 is LGHNA, CDR2 YNFKEQ, per germline.

The rearrangement uses TRBV30 and TRBJ1-1; no reliable D call. Germline CDR1 is GTSNPN and CDR2 is SVGIG (reference sequence). V lost 3 bases and J lost 1, with 6 bases in between. This CDR3 contains 12 residues. The DNA of the CDR3 is TGTGCCTGGAGCGAGGGGAACACTGAAGCTTTCTTT. It codes for CAWSEGNTEAFF.

V and J are TRBV7-9 and TRBJ1-2; the D gene is possibly TRBD1 (6 bases). Looked up from germline, CDR1 is SEHNR and CDR2 is FQNEAQ (reference sequence). Trimming took off 2 bases at V and 10 bases at J, with 14 bases between the two ends. CDR3 size: 13 residues. CDR3 sequence: CASSLQGLTVYTF. The CDR3 DNA sequence: TGTGCCAGCAGCTTACAGGGGCTGACCGTCTACACCTTC.

The V gene is TRBV7-8, the J gene TRBJ1-3; D uncertain. This CDR3 has 14 amino acids. Germline V gene sequence: CDR1 SGHVS, CDR2 FQNEAQ. V gave up 5 bases and J gave up 3 bases, with 11 bases separating them. The CDR3 loop reads CASSPATIGNTIYF. CDR3 DNA: TGTGCCAGCAGCCCTGCGACAATTGGAAACACCATATATTTT.

V and J are TRBV7-2 and TRBJ2-3, with 9 bases matching TRBD2. Germline V CDR1 and CDR2: SGHTA, FQGNSA. This CDR3 is built from 15 residues. With 5 bases clipped from V and 0 bases from J, the junction kept 3 bases outside the gene matches. The CDR3: CASSLSGRSTDTQYF. CDR3 sequence (DNA): TGTGCCAGCAGCCTTAGCGGGAGAAGCACAGATACGCAGTATTTT.

The chain links TRBV5-1 to TRBJ2-3; 13 nucleotides align to TRBD2. CDR1 and CDR2 from the germline V gene are SGHRS and YFSETQ. J lost 4 bases, V lost 0 bases, and 2 bases had no gene match. The CDR3 totals 16 residues. The CDR3 DNA follows: TGCGCCAGCAGCTTGGGACTAGCGGGAGGCGCAGATACGCAGTATTTT. Its protein is CASSLGLAGGADTQYF.

This clone occurred once. This chain uses TRBV11-2 with TRBJ2-7, with 9 bases fitting TRBD2. V lost 5 bases to trimming and J lost 4 bases; unmatched junction nucleotides: 9. The CDR3 contains 15 residues. The germline V gene has CDR1 SGHAT and CDR2 FQNNGV. For the CDR3, the DNA is TGTGCCAGCAGCCCGTGGCGGGAGGGCAAATACGAGCAGTACTTC. Translation: CASSPWREGKYEQYF. Filled out from reference TRBV11-2 and TRBJ2-7, the complete variable domain reads EAGVAQSPRYKIIEKRQSVAFWCNPISGHATLYWYQQILGQGPKLLIQFQNNGVVDDSQLPKDRFSAERLKGVDSTLKIQPAKLEDSAVYLCASSPWREGKYEQYFGPGTRLTVT.

The rearrangement uses TRBV30 and TRBJ2-7; D not certain. This CDR3 has 14 residues. The V gene's germline CDR1 is GTSNPN and CDR2 SVGIG (reference sequence). V lost 1 base, J lost 0 bases, and 10 bases lay in between. CDR3 sequence: CAWSAGLSSYEQYF. The CDR3 bases are TGTGCCTGGAGTGCTGGCTTGTCCTCCTACGAGCAGTACTTC.

In DNA, the CDR3 is TGCGCCAGCAGCTTGGGTAGCGGGTTCTCCGATACGCAGTATTTT. Residues: CASSLGSGFSDTQYF. The chain recombines TRBV5-1 with TRBJ2-3, with TRBD2 matching 7 bases. V gave up 0 bases and J gave up 6 bases; unmatched junction bases: 7. The germline V gene has CDR1 SGHRS and CDR2 YFSETQ. This CDR3 comprises 15 residues.

In its sample, this clone was seen once. This chain joins TRBV2 and TRBJ2-5; D gene uncertain. Germline V gene lookup returns CDR1 SNHLY and CDR2 FYNNEI. V lost 4 bases and J 2 bases, leaving 8 bases between the germline ends. This CDR3 has 13 residues. The DNA of the CDR3 is TGTGCCAGCAGTGGGTCACTACAAGAGACCCAGTACTTC. As protein: CASSGSLQETQYF.

The J gene is TRBJ2-2, the V gene TRBV4-2, with D uncertain. With 0 bases removed from V and 6 bases from J, the gap between germline ends came to 11 bases. The CDR3 extends over 15 amino acids. Germline V CDR1 and CDR2: LGHNA, YNFKEQ. The CDR3 spells CASSQDHLFPGELFF. As DNA, the CDR3 is TGTGCCAGCAGCCAAGATCACCTATTTCCCGGGGAGCTGTTTTTT.

The V and J genes are TRBV28 and TRBJ1-4; the match to TRBD1 covers 8 bases. Germline trimming cut 4 bases from V and 8 bases from J; bases unmatched to any gene: 6. The CDR3 totals 14 residues. From germline, CDR1 is MDHEN and CDR2 SYDVKM. The chain's CDR3 is CASSSKTGGEKLFF. DNA for the CDR3: TGTGCCAGCAGTTCAAAAACAGGGGGGGAAAAACTGTTTTTT.

The rearrangement links TRBV30 to TRBJ2-6; 8 positions match TRBD1. Germline-derived CDR1 and CDR2 are GTSNPN and SVGIG (reference sequence). This CDR3 contains 18 residues. Trimming at V came to 3 bases and at J to 2 bases, leaving 12 bases not matched to a gene. The CDR3 reads CAWRVRDRFPAGANVLTF. CDR3 nucleotides: TGTGCCTGGAGGGTGCGGGACAGGTTCCCGGCTGGGGCCAACGTCCTGACTTTC.

The genes are TRBV19 and TRBJ1-5; 8 bases map to TRBD1. This CDR3 has 17 residues. Germline trimming cut 4 bases from V and 2 bases from J; bases unmatched to any gene: 10. Germline V gene data show CDR1 as LNHDA and CDR2 as SQIVND (reference sequence). CDR3 coding DNA: TGTGCCAGTAGTAAGACAGGGGAGCTACAGGGCAATCAGCCCCAGCATTTT. It encodes CASSKTGELQGNQPQHF. Full variable domain (missing parts from reference TRBV19 and TRBJ1-5): DGGITQSPKYLFRKEGQNVTLSCEQNLNHDAMYWYRQDPGQGLRLIYYSQIVNDFQKGDIAEGYSVSREKKESFPLTVTSAQKNPTAFYLCASSKTGELQGNQPQHFGDGTRLSIL.

The chain uses TRBV10-1 and TRBJ2-7, with 9 nucleotides matching TRBD2. Germline CDR1 and CDR2: WNHNN and SYGVQD (reference sequence). The V segment lost 0 bases and the J segment 12 bases; nucleotides outside the gene matches: 6. CDR3 length: 13 residues. The CDR3 spells CASSESLAGRPYF. Here the CDR3 DNA reads TGCGCCAGCAGTGAGTCACTAGCGGGCCGCCCGTACTTC.

This chain connects TRBV5-1 to TRBJ2-3; D uncertain. This CDR3 has 16 residues. The V gene's germline CDR1 is SGHRS and CDR2 YFSETQ. Trimming pared 0 bases from V and 2 bases from J, leaving 13 bases between. CDR3 protein: CASSLGHRSSTDTQYF. CDR3 coding DNA: TGCGCCAGCAGCTTGGGACACCGTTCGTCCACAGATACGCAGTATTTT.

The rearrangement links TRBV9 to TRBJ1-3; TRBD1 agrees at 7 bases. The V and J ends lost 3 bases and 2 bases, in that order; junction bases with no gene match: 8. CDR1 is SGDLS, CDR2 YYNGEE, per germline. This CDR3 has 16 residues. This CDR3 reads CASSAFNRGAGNTIYF. CDR3 nucleotides: TGTGCCAGCAGCGCCTTCAACAGGGGAGCTGGAAACACCATATATTTT.

The CDR3 reads CASSDSVGRGTGELFF. The CDR3 DNA sequence: TGTGCCAGCAGTGACTCCGTTGGGAGAGGCACCGGGGAGCTGTTTTTT. V and J are TRBV25-1 and TRBJ2-2; tentative D call: TRBD2 (5 bases). V was cut by 3 bases and J by 4 bases, with 15 bases left in between. Germline V lookup: CDR1 MGHDK, CDR2 SYGVNS. The CDR3 extends over 16 amino acids.

The chain recombines TRBV2 with TRBJ2-3; tentatively, D is TRBD2 (6 bases). Trimming stripped 7 bases from V and 2 bases from J, with 13 bases between. The CDR3 has 14 amino acids. CDR1 and CDR2 (germline): SNHLY, FYNNEI. DNA of the CDR3: TGTGCCAGCAACGAGGACTACACCACAGATACGCAGTATTTT. This gives the protein CASNEDYTTDTQYF.